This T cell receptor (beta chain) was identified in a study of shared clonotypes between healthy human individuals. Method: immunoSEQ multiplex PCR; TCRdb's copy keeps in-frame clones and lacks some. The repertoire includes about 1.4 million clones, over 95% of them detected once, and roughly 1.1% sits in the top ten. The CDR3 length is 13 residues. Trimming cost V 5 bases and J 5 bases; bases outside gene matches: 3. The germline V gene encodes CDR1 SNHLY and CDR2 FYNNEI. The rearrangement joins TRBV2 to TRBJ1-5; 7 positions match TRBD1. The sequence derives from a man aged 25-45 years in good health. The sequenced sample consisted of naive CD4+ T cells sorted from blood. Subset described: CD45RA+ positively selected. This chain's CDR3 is CASSSQGDQPQHF. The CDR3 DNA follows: TGTGCCAGCAGTTCGCAGGGGGATCAGCCCCAGCATTTT.